This T cell receptor (beta chain) is from a study of blood T cells in healthy people across ages. With a J-beta primer mix and a sample-barcoded 5' primer, a second PCR ran 7 to 11 cycles. One entry per CDR3 protein results from TCRdb running MiXCR on the 5' RACE reads. The sample includes over a million distinct CDR3 sequences, about 43% of them seen just once. The CDR3 is made up of 16 amino acids. V lost 3 bases and J lost 9, with 24 bases in between. Germline V gene lookup returns CDR1 DFQATT and CDR2 SNEGSKA (reference sequence). Specimen: blood. This receptor was taken from a woman aged 18-29 years in good health. The rearrangement links TRBV20-1 to TRBJ2-1; possible D gene TRBD2, 6 bases. The CDR3 loop is CSARGDGSVKHTEQFF. CDR3 coding DNA: TGCAGTGCTAGGGGGGACGGGAGCGTGAAGCACACTGAGCAGTTCTTC.